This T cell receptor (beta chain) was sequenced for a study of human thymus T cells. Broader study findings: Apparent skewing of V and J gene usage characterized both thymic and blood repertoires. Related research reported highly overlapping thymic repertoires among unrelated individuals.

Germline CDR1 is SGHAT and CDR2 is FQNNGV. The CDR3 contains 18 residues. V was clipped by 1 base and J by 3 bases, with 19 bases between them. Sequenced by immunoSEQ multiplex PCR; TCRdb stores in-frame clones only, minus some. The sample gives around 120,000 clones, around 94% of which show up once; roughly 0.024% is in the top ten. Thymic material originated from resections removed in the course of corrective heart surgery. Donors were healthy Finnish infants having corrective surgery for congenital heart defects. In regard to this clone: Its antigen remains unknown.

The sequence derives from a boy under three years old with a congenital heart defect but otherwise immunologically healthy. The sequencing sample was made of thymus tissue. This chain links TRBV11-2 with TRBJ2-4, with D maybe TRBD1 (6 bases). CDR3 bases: TGTGCCAGCAGCTTAGTAGGGTCATCTGGGGGCGTCAAAAACATTCAGTACTTC. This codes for CASSLVGSSGGVKNIQYF.